This record looks at one T cell receptor (beta chain) sequence and its context. Method: immunoSEQ multiplex PCR; TCRdb's copy keeps in-frame clones and lacks some. The sample contains roughly 240,000 clones, almost 85% of which appear only once. This sample was included in a study of blood T cell repertoires in COVID-19. Study context: Samples came from the United States, Italy and Spain, spanning acute and convalescent COVID-19.

V dropped 4 bases and J dropped 0 bases, with 6 bases sitting between them. The CDR3 runs to 13 residues. Germline assignment: CDR1 SGHKS and CDR2 YYEKEE (reference sequence). This TCR was recovered from a middle-aged man with COVID-19, enrolled during active disease. V and J are TRBV5-5 and TRBJ2-3; D is undetermined. Specimen: peripheral blood. The CDR3 nucleotides read TGTGCCAGCAGCAGCCCTAGCACAGATACGCAGTATTTT. Translated: CASSSPSTDTQYF.